This paragraph reports one TCR beta chain. Original methodology: Scientists estimated how many nucleated cells there were by amplifying reference gene primers. Here immunoSEQ multiplex PCR was the method, and the copy in TCRdb shows in-frame clones only, minus some. The V and J calls and clone size were taken over from that table, and D and trimming were inferred from the DNA. Of about 130,000 clones in the sample, about 72% were seen once. Trimming stripped 1 base from V and 1 base from J, with 8 bases between. Germline V gene data show CDR1 as MNHEY and CDR2 as SMNVEV (reference sequence). The CDR3 has 14 residues. The sample originates from a study of blood T cell repertoires in COVID-19. Study summary: The origin of the acute and convalescent COVID-19 samples was the United States, Italy and Spain. The analysed material was cDNA or gDNA that came from T cells, B-cell-depleted T cells, or PBMCs.

The sequence came from a woman in her seventies with acute or convalescent COVID-19. The V and J genes are TRBV27 and TRBJ2-7; D is unresolved. Specimen: peripheral blood. DNA for the CDR3: TGTGCCAGCAGTTTATTTCAACTGTCCTACGAGCAGTACTTC. This codes for CASSLFQLSYEQYF.